The following is a TCR beta chain sequence with its context. In its sample, this clone was seen a few times. What antigen it recognizes has not been identified. No base quality values were provided; no much bigger clone lies one nucleotide off. TCRbeta CDR3 regions were amplified from genomic DNA by means of the immunoSEQ Assay, a bias-controlled multiplex PCR. The authors processed their data as follows. Within the assay, amplification of reference gene primers was used to estimate how many nucleated cells each sample contained. To quantify the absolute abundance of each unique TCRbeta CDR3 rearrangement, sequence reads were collapsed and filtered. For each sample, productive Simpson clonality was calculated as the square root of Simpson's diversity index across productive rearrangements. Entries here come from immuneACCESS through TCRdb and include only in-frame sequences with V and J called. Some clones fail to appear in such tables; in the studies checked, an unresolved V gene covers under half of the shortfall, and the cause of the remainder is unknown. Clone size and the V and J calls come from that table; the DNA yielded D and trimming. The sample table contains 150,000 to 250,000 clones; only one count was recorded for approximately 82% of them. Roughly 6.9% of the sample lies in the top ten.

Its CDR3 holds 13 amino acids, cysteine through phenylalanine. The DNA shown is the 39-base CDR3, in frame from base 1. Trimming removed 4 bases from V and 11 bases from J; the gene matches leave 10 bases unexplained. Reading the germline V gene gives CDR1 KGHSH and CDR2 LQKENI. The collaborating institutions used their own protocols to collect whole blood in K2EDTA tubes. Collaborator samples were shipped for TCRbeta analysis as frozen whole blood, isolated PBMCs, or DNA extracted from either sample type. The sample originates from a study of blood T cell repertoires in COVID-19 (dated by TCRdb to between 2020 and 2021). For the wider study: The collaborator samples originated in the United States, Italy and Spain and spanned the acute and convalescent phases of COVID-19. The material from the prospective study consisted of cDNA or gDNA derived from T cells, B-cell-depleted T cells, or PBMCs. Subjects who had been exposed to COVID-19, were actively infected with it, or had recovered from it provided the deeply sampled blood TCRbeta repertoires that made up the dataset. The repertoires were released in a freely available public database meant as a resource for research on the immune response to SARS-CoV-2. Samples were obtained from the ongoing ImmuneRACE study (first 160 participants) and from 1,254 subjects provided by 6 global collaborators. Sample metadata almost always included a de-identified subject ID, COVID-19 status, age in years and sex. Where available, HLA class I and class II types were taken from metadata supplied by the sample provider and were not determined by assay-based typing.

Study-wide findings and limitations: Clinical and demographic metadata were provided uncurated, with the amount varying by source and participant.

This clonotype was obtained from a human donor with acute or convalescent COVID-19. The donor label of this sample is uncertain. The chain was built from TRBV18 and TRBJ1-2; TRBD1 agrees with 7 junctional bases. The sequenced sample consisted of peripheral blood. The CDR3: CASSLHRTGPYTF. The DNA sequence reads TGTGCCAGCTCACTCCACCGGACAGGCCCTTACACCTTC.